This is a list of T cell receptor beta chains from one sample in a study of T-cell reconstitution after alpha-beta-depleted transplantation in children. A single record per CDR3 protein comes from TCRdb applying MiXCR to the PCR reads. The sample has 250,000 to 400,000 distinct CDR3 sequences, 23% seen once; the top ten hold roughly 9.7%. The specimen was PBMCs, mostly from graft donor cells, collected 180 days after TCRalphabeta/CD19-depleted stem cell transplant. The receptors were gathered from a male patient aged 10 to 17 who had a stem cell transplant for acute lymphoblastic leukemia, so the T cells may come from the graft donor. The CDR3 runs from the conserved cysteine through the conserved F or W. Each record gives: D gene, V gene, clone size, J gene, CDR3 protein, CDR3 DNA. D genes are given only for firm matches. A row's size may be missing; if present it is once, few, many or a size class.

d_gene: NA
v_gene: TRBV11-2
abundance: NA
j_gene: TRBJ2-3
CDR3aa: CASSLLTPPSTDTQYF
CDR3nt: TGTGCCAGCAGCTTACTAACGCCACCATCCACAGATACGCAGTATTTT

d_gene: NA
v_gene: TRBV6-5
abundance: few
j_gene: TRBJ2-7
CDR3aa: CASNFPTGEQYF
CDR3nt: TGTGCCAGCAATTTCCCCACGGGGGAGCAGTACTTC

d_gene: TRBD1
v_gene: TRBV4-1
abundance: few
j_gene: TRBJ2-7
CDR3aa: CASSRNSGGAYEQYF
CDR3nt: TGCGCCAGCAGCCGGAATTCAGGGGGCGCCTACGAGCAGTACTTC

d_gene: TRBD2
v_gene: TRBV5-1
abundance: NA
j_gene: TRBJ2-7
CDR3aa: CASSLGGGRSSYEQYF
CDR3nt: TGCGCCAGCAGCTTGGGGGGGGGACGAAGCTCCTACGAGCAGTACTTC

d_gene: NA
v_gene: TRBV3-1
abundance: few
j_gene: TRBJ2-3
CDR3aa: CASSQGGPPTDTQYF
CDR3nt: TGTGCCAGCAGCCAAGGGGGTCCCCCCACAGATACGCAGTATTTT

d_gene: TRBD2
v_gene: TRBV9
abundance: NA
j_gene: TRBJ2-1
CDR3aa: CASSSRLGGSGRREQFF
CDR3nt: TGTGCCAGCAGCTCCCGCCTAGGGGGTAGCGGGAGACGTGAGCAGTTCTTC

d_gene: NA
v_gene: TRBV2
abundance: NA
j_gene: TRBJ1-5
CDR3aa: CASRDEAGGNQPQHF
CDR3nt: TGTGCCAGCAGGGATGAGGCGGGGGGCAATCAGCCCCAGCATTTT

d_gene: NA
v_gene: TRBV29-1
abundance: NA
j_gene: TRBJ1-1
CDR3aa: CSVEGPRGMNTEAFF
CDR3nt: TGCAGCGTTGAAGGCCCCCGGGGGATGAACACTGAAGCTTTCTTT

d_gene: TRBD2
v_gene: TRBV4-2
abundance: few
j_gene: TRBJ2-1
CDR3aa: CASSPAGTSGSYEQFF
CDR3nt: TGTGCCAGCAGTCCCGCCGGGACTAGCGGGAGTTATGAGCAGTTCTTC

d_gene: NA
v_gene: TRBV5-5
abundance: few
j_gene: TRBJ1-2
CDR3aa: CASSLTGYTGYTF
CDR3nt: TGTGCCAGCAGCTTGACAGGTTATACGGGCTACACCTTC

d_gene: NA
v_gene: TRBV7-3
abundance: few
j_gene: TRBJ2-2
CDR3aa: CASSLTFRGTNTGELFF
CDR3nt: TGTGCCAGCAGCTTAACGTTCCGGGGAACGAACACCGGGGAGCTGTTTTTT

d_gene: TRBD2
v_gene: TRBV5-1
abundance: many
j_gene: TRBJ2-1
CDR3aa: CASSLVAGVRNEQFF
CDR3nt: TGCGCCAGCAGCTTGGTTGCGGGAGTCAGGAATGAGCAGTTCTTC

d_gene: TRBD1
v_gene: TRBV24-1
abundance: once
j_gene: TRBJ2-3
CDR3aa: CATSDAGTGQGTQYF
CDR3nt: TGTGCCACCAGTGATGCCGGGACAGGGCAAGGTACGCAGTATTTT

d_gene: NA
v_gene: TRBV5-1
abundance: few
j_gene: TRBJ1-6
CDR3aa: CASSLGDKYSPLHF
CDR3nt: TGCGCCAGCAGCTTGGGGGACAAATATTCACCCCTCCACTTT

d_gene: NA
v_gene: TRBV29-1
abundance: few
j_gene: TRBJ2-3
CDR3aa: CSVEASETDTQYF
CDR3nt: TGCAGCGTTGAGGCTAGCGAGACAGATACGCAGTATTTT

d_gene: TRBD2
v_gene: TRBV10-3
abundance: NA
j_gene: TRBJ2-1
CDR3aa: CAISGVKKRESGYNEQFF
CDR3nt: TGTGCCATCAGTGGGGTTAAAAAGCGGGAGTCGGGCTACAATGAGCAGTTCTTC

d_gene: NA
v_gene: TRBV4-1
abundance: NA
j_gene: TRBJ2-1
CDR3aa: CASSQVLRKQFF
CDR3nt: TGCGCCAGCAGCCAAGTCTTGCGTAAGCAGTTCTTC

d_gene: TRBD1
v_gene: TRBV20-1
abundance: many
j_gene: TRBJ2-7
CDR3aa: CSLTGGWVYEQYF
CDR3nt: TGCAGTTTGACAGGGGGCTGGGTGTACGAGCAGTACTTC

d_gene: TRBD1
v_gene: TRBV5-4
abundance: many
j_gene: TRBJ2-1
CDR3aa: CASSSHKLVLGQGYSYNEQFF
CDR3nt: TGTGCCAGCAGCTCCCATAAATTGGTTCTAGGACAGGGATACTCCTACAATGAGCAGTTCTTC

d_gene: NA
v_gene: TRBV2
abundance: few
j_gene: TRBJ1-5
CDR3aa: CASSAREFQPQHF
CDR3nt: TGTGCCAGCAGTGCCCGGGAATTCCAGCCCCAGCATTTT

d_gene: NA
v_gene: TRBV7-3
abundance: NA
j_gene: TRBJ2-3
CDR3aa: CASSFNHGADTQYF
CDR3nt: TGTGCCAGCAGCTTTAATCACGGTGCAGATACGCAGTATTTT

d_gene: NA
v_gene: TRBV7-9
abundance: NA
j_gene: TRBJ2-3
CDR3aa: CASTLKDPTQTDTQYF
CDR3nt: TGTGCCAGCACCCTTAAGGACCCAACCCAGACAGATACGCAGTATTTT

d_gene: TRBD1
v_gene: TRBV5-1
abundance: NA
j_gene: TRBJ1-2
CDR3aa: CASSLGSTGELRNLYGYTF
CDR3nt: TGCGCCAGCAGCTTGGGGTCGACAGGGGAGCTGAGAAACCTCTATGGCTACACCTTC

d_gene: TRBD2
v_gene: TRBV4-2
abundance: few
j_gene: TRBJ2-1
CDR3aa: CASSHLGLAGGVEQFF
CDR3nt: TGTGCCAGCAGCCACCTCGGGCTAGCGGGAGGTGTTGAGCAGTTCTTC

d_gene: TRBD1
v_gene: TRBV7-6
abundance: NA
j_gene: TRBJ2-1
CDR3aa: CASHLTGSSYNEQFF
CDR3nt: TGTGCCAGCCACCTGACAGGGAGCTCCTACAATGAGCAGTTCTTC

d_gene: NA
v_gene: TRBV27
abundance: NA
j_gene: TRBJ1-2
CDR3aa: CASSFQRSTYGYTF
CDR3nt: TGTGCCAGCTCGTTCCAACGGAGCACCTATGGCTACACCTTC

d_gene: NA
v_gene: TRBV29-1
abundance: NA
j_gene: TRBJ2-7
CDR3aa: CSVIPGPLGAEQYF
CDR3nt: TGCAGCGTTATACCTGGGCCTCTTGGGGCCGAGCAGTACTTC

d_gene: TRBD2
v_gene: TRBV20-1
abundance: NA
j_gene: TRBJ2-3
CDR3aa: CSAPRTSGRTDTQYF
CDR3nt: TGCAGTGCTCCGCGGACTAGCGGGAGAACAGATACGCAGTATTTT

d_gene: NA
v_gene: TRBV11-2
abundance: many
j_gene: TRBJ2-1
CDR3aa: CASSHSYNEQFF
CDR3nt: TGTGCCAGCAGCCACAGCTACAATGAGCAGTTCTTC

d_gene: NA
v_gene: TRBV19
abundance: NA
j_gene: TRBJ1-2
CDR3aa: CASAWGEDYGYTF
CDR3nt: TGTGCCAGCGCGTGGGGGGAGGACTATGGCTACACCTTC

d_gene: TRBD2
v_gene: TRBV4-1
abundance: few
j_gene: TRBJ2-5
CDR3aa: CASSQDIPPSGSWETQYF
CDR3nt: TGCGCCAGCAGCCAAGATATTCCCCCTAGCGGGAGTTGGGAGACCCAGTACTTC

d_gene: TRBD2
v_gene: TRBV19
abundance: once
j_gene: TRBJ2-2
CDR3aa: CASSIPAGGPTNTGELFF
CDR3nt: TGTGCCAGTAGTATCCCGGCGGGAGGGCCCACGAACACCGGGGAGCTGTTTTTT

d_gene: NA
v_gene: TRBV24-1
abundance: NA
j_gene: TRBJ2-5
CDR3aa: CATSDVSTGQETQYF
CDR3nt: TGTGCCACCAGTGATGTCTCTACAGGACAAGAGACCCAGTACTTC

d_gene: TRBD1
v_gene: TRBV18
abundance: few
j_gene: TRBJ1-3
CDR3aa: CASSPRDSSGNTIYF
CDR3nt: TGTGCCAGCTCACCACGGGACAGCTCTGGAAACACCATATATTTT

d_gene: NA
v_gene: TRBV27
abundance: many
j_gene: TRBJ2-3
CDR3aa: CASSLRDTDTQYF
CDR3nt: TGTGCCAGCAGTTTACGGGACACAGATACGCAGTATTTT

d_gene: TRBD2
v_gene: TRBV6-5
abundance: few
j_gene: TRBJ2-1
CDR3aa: CASSYGRLAGGNEQFF
CDR3nt: TGTGCCAGCAGTTACGGGAGACTAGCGGGAGGGAATGAGCAGTTCTTC

d_gene: NA
v_gene: TRBV12-3/TRBV12-4
abundance: NA
j_gene: TRBJ2-7
CDR3aa: CASSDNRLYEQYF
CDR3nt: TGTGCCAGCAGTGACAATCGGCTATACGAGCAGTACTTC

d_gene: NA
v_gene: TRBV27
abundance: many
j_gene: TRBJ2-3
CDR3aa: CASSLYIADTQYF
CDR3nt: TGTGCCAGCAGTCTTTACATAGCAGATACGCAGTATTTT

d_gene: TRBD1
v_gene: TRBV7-9
abundance: NA
j_gene: TRBJ1-2
CDR3aa: CASSSDRRNGYTF
CDR3nt: TGTGCCAGCAGCTCGGACAGGAGGAACGGCTACACCTTC

d_gene: NA
v_gene: TRBV7-8
abundance: NA
j_gene: TRBJ2-7
CDR3aa: CASSFTGTSDQQYF
CDR3nt: TGTGCCAGCAGCTTCACCGGGACTTCGGACCAGCAGTACTTC

d_gene: NA
v_gene: TRBV10-2
abundance: once
j_gene: TRBJ2-5
CDR3aa: CASRGKYQETQYF
CDR3nt: TGCGCCAGCAGGGGGAAGTACCAAGAGACCCAGTACTTC

d_gene: TRBD2
v_gene: TRBV3-1
abundance: few
j_gene: TRBJ2-5
CDR3aa: CASSPQAGVGETQYF
CDR3nt: TGTGCCAGCAGTCCCCAGGCGGGAGTAGGGGAGACCCAGTACTTC

d_gene: TRBD1
v_gene: TRBV10-3
abundance: NA
j_gene: TRBJ2-7
CDR3aa: CAIRETGESYEQYF
CDR3nt: TGTGCCATCAGGGAGACAGGGGAGTCCTACGAGCAGTACTTC

d_gene: NA
v_gene: TRBV5-6
abundance: few
j_gene: TRBJ1-1
CDR3aa: CASSLALGFMNTEAFF
CDR3nt: TGTGCCAGCAGCTTGGCGTTGGGTTTCATGAACACTGAAGCTTTCTTT

d_gene: TRBD1
v_gene: TRBV6-5
abundance: NA
j_gene: TRBJ2-4
CDR3aa: CASSTGQVRNGMNIQYF
CDR3nt: TGTGCCAGCAGTACTGGACAGGTCCGAAATGGAATGAACATTCAGTACTTC

d_gene: NA
v_gene: TRBV5-1
abundance: few
j_gene: TRBJ2-3
CDR3aa: CASSQLGDTDTQYF
CDR3nt: TGCGCCAGCAGCCAACTAGGAGACACAGATACGCAGTATTTT

d_gene: NA
v_gene: TRBV7-2
abundance: NA
j_gene: TRBJ2-3
CDR3aa: CASSLAPSGVDTQYF
CDR3nt: TGTGCCAGCAGCTTAGCTCCCTCAGGGGTAGATACGCAGTATTTT

d_gene: NA
v_gene: TRBV25-1
abundance: NA
j_gene: TRBJ2-1
CDR3aa: CASSEFGTYNEQFF
CDR3nt: TGTGCCAGCAGTGAATTTGGGACATACAATGAGCAGTTCTTC

d_gene: NA
v_gene: TRBV11-3
abundance: few
j_gene: TRBJ2-5
CDR3aa: CASSKGPQETQYF
CDR3nt: TGTGCCAGCAGCAAGGGACCCCAAGAGACCCAGTACTTC

d_gene: NA
v_gene: TRBV18
abundance: NA
j_gene: TRBJ2-3
CDR3aa: CASSPGRMDTQYF
CDR3nt: TGTGCCAGCTCACCGGGTAGAATGGATACGCAGTATTTT

d_gene: NA
v_gene: TRBV12-3/TRBV12-4
abundance: NA
j_gene: TRBJ2-1
CDR3aa: CASRPTGRDEQFF
CDR3nt: TGTGCCAGCAGGCCGACAGGTCGGGATGAGCAGTTCTTC

d_gene: TRBD2
v_gene: TRBV29-1
abundance: few
j_gene: TRBJ2-7
CDR3aa: CSVVRGRSTYEQYF
CDR3nt: TGCAGCGTTGTCCGCGGGAGGTCTACCTACGAGCAGTACTTC

d_gene: NA
v_gene: TRBV28
abundance: NA
j_gene: TRBJ2-1
CDR3aa: CASSLSVHTGRPYNEQFF
CDR3nt: TGTGCCAGCAGTTTATCGGTTCACACGGGACGGCCCTACAATGAGCAGTTCTTC